This paragraph reports one TCR beta chain. What it binds is not known. The data are from a study of shared clonotypes between healthy human individuals. Turning to the study itself: Three CD4 naive, three CD4 memory, two CD8 naive and one CD8 memory plate were used per donor. General observations from the study: Larger richness was generally estimated for naive than memory subsets. The sole specimen, blood, was sampled, and tissue repertoires likely differ.

The CDR3 has 15 residues. The germline V gene has CDR1 MNHEY and CDR2 SMNVEV (reference sequence). Losses at the gene ends were 4 bases for V and 7 bases for J; bases not matched to a gene: 8. Study processing details: There were no quality scores in the junction-only immunoSEQ sequences, so filtering differed. Some clones are missing from TCRdb's copy, which holds only in-frame ones; the method was immunoSEQ multiplex PCR. D and trimming come from the DNA, and the V and J calls and clone size come from that table. Of some 2 million clones in the sample, about 95% were seen once. In the naive CD8 group, cells lacked CD45RO and were positively selected for CCR7, so terminally differentiated effector memory CD45RA+ cells were left out.

Specimen: naive CD8+ T cells sorted from blood. The origin of this receptor is a man in his late teens or twenties in good health. The chain links TRBV27 to TRBJ2-5, with 11 bases matching TRBD1. The CDR3 sequence: CASSSPGGQGGTQYF. The CDR3 DNA sequence: TGTGCCAGCAGTTCCCCTGGGGGACAGGGGGGGACCCAGTACTTC.